This TCR beta chain came from a study of T cell changes during pregnancy in multiple sclerosis (dated by TCRdb to about 2019). Notes on the research overall: The study examined how the T cell repertoire changed over the course of pregnancy in women with multiple sclerosis.

Library method: the immunoSEQ multiplex PCR assay. In its TCRdb copy, this immuneACCESS table keeps in-frame sequences only and misses some clones. Where compared with another copy, unresolved V genes explain less than half of these, and the others have no known cause. In this sample the table shows roughly 60,000 clones, around 90% of which occur a single time. The ten top clones hold roughly 2.2% of the sample. The CDR3 starts with the cysteine, ends with the phenylalanine, and has 14 residues. Here the CDR3 DNA is all that survives: 42 bases in frame from base 1. V and J are truncated by 0 bases and 0 bases respectively, leaving an intervening sequence of 6 bases. Reading the germline V gene (reference sequence) gives CDR1 LNHNV and CDR2 YYDKDF. To note about this clone: The antigen this receptor binds is unknown. No much larger clone is present one base from it, and per-base qualities are unavailable.

The rearrangement joined TRBV15 to TRBJ2-7, with the D gene too uncertain to name. Sequencing was performed on peripheral blood, taken in the second trimester of pregnancy. This TCR derives from a female donor in good health, enrolled as a control in a pregnancy study. The encoded CDR3 is CATSRDPGSYEQYF. In nucleotides, the sequence is TGTGCCACCAGCAGAGATCCGGGCTCCTACGAGCAGTACTTC.